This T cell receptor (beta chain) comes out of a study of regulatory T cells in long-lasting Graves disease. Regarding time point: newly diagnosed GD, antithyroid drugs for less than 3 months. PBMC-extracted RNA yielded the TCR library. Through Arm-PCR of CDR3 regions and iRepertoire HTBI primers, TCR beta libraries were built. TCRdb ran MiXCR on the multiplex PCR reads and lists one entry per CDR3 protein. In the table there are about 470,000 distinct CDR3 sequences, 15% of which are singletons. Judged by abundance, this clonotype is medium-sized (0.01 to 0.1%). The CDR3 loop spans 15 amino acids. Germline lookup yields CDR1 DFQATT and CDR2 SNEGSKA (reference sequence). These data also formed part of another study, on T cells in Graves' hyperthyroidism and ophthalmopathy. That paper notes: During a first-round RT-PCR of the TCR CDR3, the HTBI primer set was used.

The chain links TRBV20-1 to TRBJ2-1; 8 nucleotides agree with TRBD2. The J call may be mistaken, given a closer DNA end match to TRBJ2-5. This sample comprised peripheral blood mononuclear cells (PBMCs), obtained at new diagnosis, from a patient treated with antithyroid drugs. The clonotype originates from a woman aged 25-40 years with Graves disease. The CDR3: CSARPVSGERETQYF. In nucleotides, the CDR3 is TGCAGTGCTAGACCTGTTAGCGGGGAAAGAGAGACCCAGTACTTC.